What follows is one T cell receptor (beta chain) and its context. The antigen is unknown. This record belongs to a study of beta chain features in type 1 diabetes. Findings and limits, study-wide: TCRB repertoires of naive, central memory and Treg cells appeared more similar among patients than among healthy donors. Across all four CD4+ subsets, people with type 1 diabetes showed modestly shorter TCRB CDR3s.

Sequenced material consisted of expressed TCRB transcripts (all of the isolated RNA was reverse transcribed). There were 3 million to 4 million reads on average in the naive, central memory and regulatory T cell samples. Sequencing was performed with immunoSEQ multiplex PCR; in TCRdb, only in-frame clones are kept and a portion is missing. This table holds fewer than 250,000 clones, over 12% found once. Trimming left V 4 bases short and J 5 bases short, with 18 bases between. In germline, CDR1 is MNHEY, CDR2 SVGAGI. This CDR3 contains 15 residues. Each of the CD4+ naive, central memory, regulatory and stem cell-like memory populations was sorted via CD45RO/CCR7/CD25/CD127/CD95/CD27.

Sequenced material: naive CD4+ T cells from blood. The receptor was derived from a woman aged 35 to 49 in good health. V and J are TRBV6-5 and TRBJ2-7; TRBD2 is a possible D gene (6 bases). CDR3 amino acids: CASSFGGGGLDEQYF. Here the CDR3 DNA reads TGTGCCAGCAGTTTCGGGGGTGGAGGACTTGACGAGCAGTACTTC.